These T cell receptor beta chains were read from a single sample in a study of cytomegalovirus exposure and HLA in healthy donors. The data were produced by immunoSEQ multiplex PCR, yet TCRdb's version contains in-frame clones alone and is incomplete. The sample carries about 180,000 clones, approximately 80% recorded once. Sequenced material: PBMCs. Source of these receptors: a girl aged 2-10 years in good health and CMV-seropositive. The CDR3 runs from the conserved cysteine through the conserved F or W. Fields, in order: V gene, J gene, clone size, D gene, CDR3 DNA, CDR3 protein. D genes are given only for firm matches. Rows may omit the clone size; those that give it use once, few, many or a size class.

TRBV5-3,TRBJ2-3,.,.,TGTGCCGTCTCCCCCCCCGGGACTGTTAGCACAGATACGCAGTATTTT,CAVSPPGTVSTDTQYF
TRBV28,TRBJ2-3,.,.,TGTGCCAGCAAAAATCCTGTGACAGTCCGCACAGATACGCAGTATTTT,CASKNPVTVRTDTQYF
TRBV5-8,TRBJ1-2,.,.,TGTGCCAGCAGCTTGTCTACAGATTTTCTCTATGGCTACACCTTC,CASSLSTDFLYGYTF
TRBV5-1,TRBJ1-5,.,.,TGCGCCAGCAGCTTGGAGGGGGAACTCTCTCAGCCCCAGCATTTT,CASSLEGELSQPQHF
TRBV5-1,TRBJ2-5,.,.,TGCGCCAGCAGCTTGGCCGCGACAGACCAAGAGACCCAGTACTTC,CASSLAATDQETQYF
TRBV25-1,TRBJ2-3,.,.,TGTGCCAGCAGGCCACAGGGAGTCACAGATACGCAGTATTTT,CASRPQGVTDTQYF
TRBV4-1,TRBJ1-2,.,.,TGCGCCAGCAGGCCGAGCGTTGGCAGGGCGGGCTACACCTTC,CASRPSVGRAGYTF
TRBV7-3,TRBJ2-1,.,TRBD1,TGTGCCAGCAGCTTTGGCACAGGGGCCCACAATGAGCAGTTCTTC,CASSFGTGAHNEQFF
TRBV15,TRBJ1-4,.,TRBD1,TGTGCCACCAGCAGACCGACAGGGGCGGATAATGAAAAACTGTTTTTT,CATSRPTGADNEKLFF
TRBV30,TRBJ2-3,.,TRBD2,TGTGCCTGGAGGGGAGCGGGGGGGGTTGATACGCAGTATTTT,CAWRGAGGVDTQYF
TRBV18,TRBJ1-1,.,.,TGTGCCAGCTCACCACCCGGGGGAGTCCACGCATTGAACACTGAAGCTTTCTTT,CASSPPGGVHALNTEAFF
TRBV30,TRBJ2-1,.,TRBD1,TGTGCCTGGAGTGCCGGACAGGGGTTAAGGAATGAGCAGTTCTTC,CAWSAGQGLRNEQFF
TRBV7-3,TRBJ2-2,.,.,TGTGCCAGCAGCCCCAGCGCCCGGGAGTCCGGGGAGCTGTTTTTT,CASSPSARESGELFF
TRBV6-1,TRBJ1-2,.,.,TGTGCCAGCAGTGAAATGGTCAGCGGCGGCCGTAACTATGGCTACACCTTC,CASSEMVSGGRNYGYTF
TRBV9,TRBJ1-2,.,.,TGTGCCAGCAGCGTAGGAGGGGGCTATGGCTACACCTTC,CASSVGGGYGYTF
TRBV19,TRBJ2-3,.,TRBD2,TGTGCCAGTACCCCAGCGGGAGAATACACAGATACGCAGTATTTT,CASTPAGEYTDTQYF
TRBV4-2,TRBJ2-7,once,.,TGTGCCAGCAGCCAATCATCCAGGGGTTCCCCCTACGAGCAGTACTTC,CASSQSSRGSPYEQYF
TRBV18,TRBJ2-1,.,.,TGTGCCAGCTCACCACCCTTGCTTGCCCGGACAGTCAGTACCGATGAGCAGTTCTTC,CASSPPLLARTVSTDEQFF
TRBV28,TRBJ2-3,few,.,TGTGCCAGCAGTCTGGGGCAGGGCCACACAGATACGCAGTATTTT,CASSLGQGHTDTQYF
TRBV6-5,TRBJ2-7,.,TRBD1,TGTGCCACTTCGACAGGGTGGCTCGACGAGCAGTACTTC,CATSTGWLDEQYF
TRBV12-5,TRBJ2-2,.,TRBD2,TGTGCTAGTGGTTTCACCCTAGCGGGAGGGCCGTTCGGGGAGCTGTTTTTT,CASGFTLAGGPFGELFF
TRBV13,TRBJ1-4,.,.,TGTGCCAGCAGCTTAGGCCCCGATGAAAAACTGTTTTTT,CASSLGPDEKLFF
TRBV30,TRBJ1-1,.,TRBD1,TGTGCCTGGAGTGGGGACAGGGGCACTGAAGCTTTCTTT,CAWSGDRGTEAFF